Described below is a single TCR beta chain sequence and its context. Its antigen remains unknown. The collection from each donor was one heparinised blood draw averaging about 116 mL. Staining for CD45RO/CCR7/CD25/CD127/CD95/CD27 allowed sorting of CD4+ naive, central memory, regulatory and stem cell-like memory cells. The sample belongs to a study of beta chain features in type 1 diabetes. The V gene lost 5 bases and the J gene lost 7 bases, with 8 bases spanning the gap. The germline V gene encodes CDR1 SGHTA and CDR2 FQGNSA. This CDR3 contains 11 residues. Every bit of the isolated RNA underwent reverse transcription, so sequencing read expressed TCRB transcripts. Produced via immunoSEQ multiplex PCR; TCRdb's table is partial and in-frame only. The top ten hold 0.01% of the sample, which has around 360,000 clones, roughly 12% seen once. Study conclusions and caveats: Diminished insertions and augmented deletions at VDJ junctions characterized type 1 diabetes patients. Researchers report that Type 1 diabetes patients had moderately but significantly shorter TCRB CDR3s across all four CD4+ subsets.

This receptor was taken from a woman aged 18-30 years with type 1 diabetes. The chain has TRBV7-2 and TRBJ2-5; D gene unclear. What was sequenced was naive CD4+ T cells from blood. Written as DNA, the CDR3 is TGTGCCAGCAGCCAAACGGGGACCCAGTACTTC. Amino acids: CASSQTGTQYF.